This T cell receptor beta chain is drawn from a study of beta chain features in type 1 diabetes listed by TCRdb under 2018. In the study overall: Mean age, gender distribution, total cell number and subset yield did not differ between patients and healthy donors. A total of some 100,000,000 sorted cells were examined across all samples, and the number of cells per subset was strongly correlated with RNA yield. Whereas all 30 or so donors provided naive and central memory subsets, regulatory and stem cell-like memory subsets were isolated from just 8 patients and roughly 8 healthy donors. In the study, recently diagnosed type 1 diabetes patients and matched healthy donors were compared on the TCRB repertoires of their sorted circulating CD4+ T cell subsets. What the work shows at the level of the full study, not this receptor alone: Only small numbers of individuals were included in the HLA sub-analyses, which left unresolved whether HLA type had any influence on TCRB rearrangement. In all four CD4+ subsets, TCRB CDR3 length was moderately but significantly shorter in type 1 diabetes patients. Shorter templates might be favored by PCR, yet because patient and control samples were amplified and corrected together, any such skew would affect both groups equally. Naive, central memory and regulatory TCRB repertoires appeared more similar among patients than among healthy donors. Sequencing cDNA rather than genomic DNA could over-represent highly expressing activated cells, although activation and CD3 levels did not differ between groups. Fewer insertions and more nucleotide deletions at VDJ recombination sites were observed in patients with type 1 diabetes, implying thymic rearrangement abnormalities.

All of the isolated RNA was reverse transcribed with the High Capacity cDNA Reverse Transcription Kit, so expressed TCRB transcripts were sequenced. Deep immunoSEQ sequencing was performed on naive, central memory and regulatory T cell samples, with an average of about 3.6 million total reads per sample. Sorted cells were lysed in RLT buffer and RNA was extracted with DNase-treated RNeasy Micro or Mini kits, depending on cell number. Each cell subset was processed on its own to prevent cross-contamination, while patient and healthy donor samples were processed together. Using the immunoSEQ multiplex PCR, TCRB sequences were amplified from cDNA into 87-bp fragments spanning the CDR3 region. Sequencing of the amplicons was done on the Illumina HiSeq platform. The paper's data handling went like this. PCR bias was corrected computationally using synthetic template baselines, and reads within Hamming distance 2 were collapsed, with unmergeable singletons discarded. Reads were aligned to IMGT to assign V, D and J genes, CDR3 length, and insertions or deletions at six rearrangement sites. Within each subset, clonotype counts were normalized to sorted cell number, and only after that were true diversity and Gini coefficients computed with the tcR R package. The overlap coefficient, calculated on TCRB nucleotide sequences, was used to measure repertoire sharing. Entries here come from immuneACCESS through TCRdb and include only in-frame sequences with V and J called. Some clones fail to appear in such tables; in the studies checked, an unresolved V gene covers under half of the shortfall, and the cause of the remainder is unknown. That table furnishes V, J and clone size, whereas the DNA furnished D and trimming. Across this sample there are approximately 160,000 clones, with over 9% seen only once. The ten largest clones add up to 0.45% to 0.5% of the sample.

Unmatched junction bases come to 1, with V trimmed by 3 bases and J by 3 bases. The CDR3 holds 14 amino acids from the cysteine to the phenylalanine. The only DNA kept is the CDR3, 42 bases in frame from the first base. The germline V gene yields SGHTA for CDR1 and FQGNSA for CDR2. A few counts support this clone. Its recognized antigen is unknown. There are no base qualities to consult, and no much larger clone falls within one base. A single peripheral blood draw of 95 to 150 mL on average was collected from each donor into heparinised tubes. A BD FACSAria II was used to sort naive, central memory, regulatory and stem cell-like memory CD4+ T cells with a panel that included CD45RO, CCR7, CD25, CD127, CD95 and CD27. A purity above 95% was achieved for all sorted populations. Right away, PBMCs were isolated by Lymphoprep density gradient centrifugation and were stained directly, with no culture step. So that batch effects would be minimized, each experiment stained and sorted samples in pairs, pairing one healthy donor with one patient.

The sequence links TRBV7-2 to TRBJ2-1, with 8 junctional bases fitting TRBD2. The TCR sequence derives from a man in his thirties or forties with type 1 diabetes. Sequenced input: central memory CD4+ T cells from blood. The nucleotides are TGTGCCAGCAGCTTTACTAGCGGCTACAATGAGCAGTTCTTC. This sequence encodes CASSFTSGYNEQFF.